This T cell receptor (beta chain) is from a study of spatial heterogeneity in lung cancer. Study summary: Detection of beta-chain sequences consistently exceeded that of alpha-chain sequences. Mean representation of each unique TCR and UMI combination in the raw reads exceeded 9.5 occurrences. Study results and caveats: Ubiquitous expanded tumor TCRs were observed in blood more at resection than follow-up.

The V gene's germline CDR1 is SGHVS and CDR2 FNYEAQ. The CDR3 has 13 amino acids. Trimming left V 4 bases short and J 5 bases short, with 11 bases between. This clonotype was seen ten or more times. The antigen is undetermined. Individual TCR cDNA molecules each bore their own unique molecular identifier. TCRdb recomputed calls from the 5' RACE reads with MiXCR, one row per CDR3 protein. This sample has under 30,000 distinct CDR3 sequences; under 7% occur once, and the top ten carry 20% to 25%. Time point of the sample: blood at routine non-recurrence follow-up after resection. Whole RNA obtained from tumor, nontumor lung or frozen PBMC underwent sequencing without sorting.

The chain recombines TRBV7-6 with TRBJ1-1; no reliable D call. The starting material was PBMCs, obtained at follow-up. The source of this sequence is a male donor with early-stage non-small cell lung cancer. The CDR3 sequence: CASSSSAGTEAFF. CDR3 DNA sequence: TGTGCCAGCAGCTCCTCGGCGGGGACTGAAGCTTTCTTT.